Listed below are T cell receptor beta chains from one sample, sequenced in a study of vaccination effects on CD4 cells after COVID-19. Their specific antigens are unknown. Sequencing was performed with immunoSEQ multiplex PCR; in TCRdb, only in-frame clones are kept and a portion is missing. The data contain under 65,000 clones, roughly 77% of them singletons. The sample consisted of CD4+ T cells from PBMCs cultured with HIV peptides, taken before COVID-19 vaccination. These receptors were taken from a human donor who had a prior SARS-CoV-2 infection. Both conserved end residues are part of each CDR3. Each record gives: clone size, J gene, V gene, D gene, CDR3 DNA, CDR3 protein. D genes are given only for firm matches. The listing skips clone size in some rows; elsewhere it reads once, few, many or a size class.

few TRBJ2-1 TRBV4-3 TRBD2 TGCGCCAGCAGCCTCCAAGCGGGAGGGCAACAGTTCTTC CASSLQAGGQQFF
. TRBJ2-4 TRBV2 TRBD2 TGTGCCAGCAGTCCCGAGACTAGCGGGGGTCCTCTCCTGGCCAAAAACATTCAGTACTTC CASSPETSGGPLLAKNIQYF
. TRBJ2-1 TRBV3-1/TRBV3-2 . TGTGCCAGCAGCCTTAATGGGGCCTACAATGAGCAGTTCTTC CASSLNGAYNEQFF
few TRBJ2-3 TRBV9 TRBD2 TGTGCCAGCAGACCCTGGGGCGGGGGAACCACAGATACGCAGTATTTT CASRPWGGGTTDTQYF
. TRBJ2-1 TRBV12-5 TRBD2 TGTGCTAGTGGTTTGCGGCTAGCGGAGGGCAATGAGCAGTTCTTC CASGLRLAEGNEQFF
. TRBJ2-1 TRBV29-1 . TGCAGCGCTGGCCTGGCCGGCAGGGTCCTCTACAATGAGCAGTTCTTC CSAGLAGRVLYNEQFF
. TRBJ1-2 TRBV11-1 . TGTGCCAGCAGCTCGAACCCTGTGGAGAACTATGGCTACACCTTC CASSSNPVENYGYTF
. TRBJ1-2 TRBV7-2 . TGTGCCAGCAGCTTAGTGTTCAGTAGGGGGGGTGCTAACTATGGCTACACCTTC CASSLVFSRGGANYGYTF
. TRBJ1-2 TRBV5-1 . TGCGCCAGCAGCCAGGCCGGGGTGGGTGGCTACACCTTC CASSQAGVGGYTF
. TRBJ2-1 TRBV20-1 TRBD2 TGCAGTGCTAGTGGTGCGGGAGCCTACAATGAGCAGTTCTTC CSASGAGAYNEQFF
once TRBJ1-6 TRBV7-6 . TGTGCCAGCAGTCTAGCGGGGGACTCCTATAATTCACCCCTCCACTTT CASSLAGDSYNSPLHF
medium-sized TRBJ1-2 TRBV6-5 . TGTGCCTCGGGGAGCTTAGGCTATGGCTACACCTTC CASGSLGYGYTF
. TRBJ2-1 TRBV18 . TGTGCCAGCTCACAATCTAGCGTGGGTGAGCAGTTCTTC CASSQSSVGEQFF
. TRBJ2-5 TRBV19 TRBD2 TGTGCCAGTAGTATTGGGCTAGCGGAAGAGACCCAGTACTTC CASSIGLAEETQYF
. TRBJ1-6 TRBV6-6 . TGTGCCAGCAGCTCATGGCTCAATTCACCCCTCCACTTT CASSSWLNSPLHF
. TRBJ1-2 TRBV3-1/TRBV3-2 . TGTGCCAGCAGCCGCAGGGCCCTTAACTATGGCTACACCTTC CASSRRALNYGYTF
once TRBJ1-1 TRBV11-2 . TGTGCCAGCAGCTTAGACTGGGTTGGCAGTAACACTGAAGCTTTCTTT CASSLDWVGSNTEAFF
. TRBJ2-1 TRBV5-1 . TGCGCCAGCAGCTTGGCCCTTAACAATGAGCAGTTCTTC CASSLALNNEQFF
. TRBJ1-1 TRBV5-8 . TGTGCCAGCAGCTTGTACAGCTCGGACACTGAAGCTTTCTTT CASSLYSSDTEAFF
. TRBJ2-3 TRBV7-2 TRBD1 TGTGCCAGCAGAGTGGACAGGGTGGTCTCAGATACGCAGTATTTT CASRVDRVVSDTQYF
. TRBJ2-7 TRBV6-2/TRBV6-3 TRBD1 TGTGCCAGCAGCGACAGGGGCTCCTACGAGCAGTACTTC CASSDRGSYEQYF
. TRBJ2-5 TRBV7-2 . TGTGCCAGCAGCTTAGCTGGGGTCCAAGAGACCCAGTACTTC CASSLAGVQETQYF
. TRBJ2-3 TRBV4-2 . TGTGCCAGCAGCCTACAGATGGGTAGCACAGATACGCAGTATTTT CASSLQMGSTDTQYF
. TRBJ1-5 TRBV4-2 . TGTGCCAGCAGCCTTATCGTAGGGGGCAATCAGCCCCAGCATTTT CASSLIVGGNQPQHF
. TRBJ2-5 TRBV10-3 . TGTGCCATCACCGCGGGAATCGAAGAGACCCAGTACTTC CAITAGIEETQYF
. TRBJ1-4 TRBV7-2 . TGTGCCAGCAGCTTGCGACAGAGTAATGAAAAACTGTTTTTT CASSLRQSNEKLFF
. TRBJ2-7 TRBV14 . TGTGCCAGCAGCCCCGAATGGCGTTCCTACGAGCAGTACTTC CASSPEWRSYEQYF
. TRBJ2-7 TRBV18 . TGTGCCAGCTCACCACCGGCAGGTAACGACGAGCAGTACTTC CASSPPAGNDEQYF
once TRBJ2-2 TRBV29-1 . TGCAGCGTTGACAGGGGGAACACCGGGGAGCTGTTTTTT CSVDRGNTGELFF
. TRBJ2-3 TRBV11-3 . TGTGCCAGCAGCTTAGGCTTGGGGAGATACACAGATACGCAGTATTTT CASSLGLGRYTDTQYF
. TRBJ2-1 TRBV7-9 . TGTGCCAGCAGTACGACCGGAGACGAGCAGTTCTTC CASSTTGDEQFF
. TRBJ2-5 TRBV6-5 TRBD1 TGTGCCAGCAGAGAGACAGGGGGGCAAGAGACCCAGTACTTC CASRETGGQETQYF
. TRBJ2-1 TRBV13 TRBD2 TGTGCCAGCAGCTTCCCGGGACTAGCGGGAGGCAATGAGCAGTTCTTC CASSFPGLAGGNEQFF
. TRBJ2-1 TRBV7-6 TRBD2 TGTGCCAGCAGCTTCGCCGGGACTAGCGGCTCCTACAATGAGCAGTTCTTC CASSFAGTSGSYNEQFF
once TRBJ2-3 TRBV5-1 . TGCGCCAGCAGCTTGACGGCCGGACCCGGGCGGGATACGCAGTATTTT CASSLTAGPGRDTQYF
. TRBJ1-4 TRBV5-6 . TGTGCCAGCAGCTCTATACAGGGATCTAATGAAAAACTGTTTTTT CASSSIQGSNEKLFF
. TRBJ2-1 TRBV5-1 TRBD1 TGCGCCAGCGCCGAAAGGACAGGTCATTCCTACAATGAGCAGTTCTTC CASAERTGHSYNEQFF
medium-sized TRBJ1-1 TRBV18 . TGTGCCAGCTCTACCACATCAGATATGAACACTGAAGCTTTCTTT CASSTTSDMNTEAFF
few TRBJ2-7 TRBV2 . TGTGCCAGCAGTGTACTAGCCTACGAGCAGTACTTC CASSVLAYEQYF
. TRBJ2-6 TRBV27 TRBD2 TGTGCCACCTCCCGCAACACGGGGGGGGCCGGGGCCAACGTCCTGACTTTC CATSRNTGGAGANVLTF
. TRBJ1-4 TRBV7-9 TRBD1 TGTGCCAGCAGCTTACACACAGGGGGCTCGGAAAAACTGTTTTTT CASSLHTGGSEKLFF
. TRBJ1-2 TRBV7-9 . TGTGCCAGCAGCTTCTCAACGGGACACCCTGAGGGCTACACCTTC CASSFSTGHPEGYTF
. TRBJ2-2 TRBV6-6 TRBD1 TGTGCCAGCAGACGACAGGGACAATGGTCGTCGACCGGGGAGCTGTTTTTT CASRRQGQWSSTGELFF
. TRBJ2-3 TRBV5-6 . TGTGCCAGCAGCTTGGAGCAGGGCACAGATACGCAGTATTTT CASSLEQGTDTQYF
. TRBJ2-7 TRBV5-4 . TGTGCCAGCAGCTTGGCTGGGACCACCTACGAGCAGTACTTC CASSLAGTTYEQYF
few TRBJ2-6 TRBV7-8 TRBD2 TGTGCCAGCAGCGGACGACTGGGACTAGCGGGAGACTCTGGGGCCAACGTCCTGACTTTC CASSGRLGLAGDSGANVLTF
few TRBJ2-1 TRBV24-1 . TGTGCCACCAGTGAGTCCAGGCACCGGGACAACTACAATGAGCAGTTCTTC CATSESRHRDNYNEQFF
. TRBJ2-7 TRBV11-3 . TGTGCCAGCAGCCCGCGGACTCCGGGGGTCGACGAGCAGTACTTC CASSPRTPGVDEQYF
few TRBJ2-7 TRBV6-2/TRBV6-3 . TGTGCCAGCAGCCCTACGTCCTACGAGCAGTACTTC CASSPTSYEQYF
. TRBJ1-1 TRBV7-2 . TGTGCCAGCAGCTTAAGGAGGGCGAAGGGCACTGAAGCTTTCTTT CASSLRRAKGTEAFF
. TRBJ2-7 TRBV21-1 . TGTGCCAGCAGCCCACAGGGGTGCTACGAGCAGTACTTC CASSPQGCYEQYF
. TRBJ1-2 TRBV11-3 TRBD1 TGTGCCAGCAGCTTAGACGGGACAGGGAATGGCTACACCTTC CASSLDGTGNGYTF
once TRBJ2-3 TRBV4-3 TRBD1 TGCGCCAGCAGCCAAGGACAGGGGGATACGCAGTATTTT CASSQGQGDTQYF
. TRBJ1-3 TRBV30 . TGTGCCTGGAGTGTATGGCCGAGAAAGTCGGGAAACACCATATATTTT CAWSVWPRKSGNTIYF